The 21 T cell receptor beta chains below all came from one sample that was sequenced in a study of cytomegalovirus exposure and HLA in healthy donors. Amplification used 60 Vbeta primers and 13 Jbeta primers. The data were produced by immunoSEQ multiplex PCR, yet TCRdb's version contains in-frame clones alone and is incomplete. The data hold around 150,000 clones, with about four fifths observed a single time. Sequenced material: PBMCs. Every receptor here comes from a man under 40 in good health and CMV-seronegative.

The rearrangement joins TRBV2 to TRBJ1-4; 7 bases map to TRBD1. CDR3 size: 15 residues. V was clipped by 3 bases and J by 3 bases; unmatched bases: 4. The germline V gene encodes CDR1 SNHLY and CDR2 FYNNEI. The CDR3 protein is CASSDEGAANEKLFF. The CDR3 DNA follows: TGTGCCAGCAGTGACGAGGGGGCAGCTAATGAAAAACTGTTTTTT.

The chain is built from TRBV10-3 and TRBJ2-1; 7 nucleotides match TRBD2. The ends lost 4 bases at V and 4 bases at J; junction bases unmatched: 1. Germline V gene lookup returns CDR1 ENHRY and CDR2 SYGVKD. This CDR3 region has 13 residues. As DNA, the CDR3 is TGTGCCATCAGTGGGGAGGGATACAATGAGCAGTTCTTC. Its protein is CAISGEGYNEQFF.

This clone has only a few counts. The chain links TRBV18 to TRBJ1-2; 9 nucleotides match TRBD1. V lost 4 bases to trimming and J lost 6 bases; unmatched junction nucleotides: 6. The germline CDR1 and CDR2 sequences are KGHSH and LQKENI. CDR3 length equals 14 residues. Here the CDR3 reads CASSRAGQGNGYTF. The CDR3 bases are TGTGCCAGCTCACGTGCGGGACAGGGAAATGGCTACACCTTC.

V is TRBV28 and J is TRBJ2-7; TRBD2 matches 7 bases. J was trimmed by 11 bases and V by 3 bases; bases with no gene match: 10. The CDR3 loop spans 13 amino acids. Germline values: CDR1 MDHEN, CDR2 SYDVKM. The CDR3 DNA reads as TGTGCCAGCAGTTTGGGGGGGTTTGGACTAGAGTACTTC. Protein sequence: CASSLGGFGLEYF.

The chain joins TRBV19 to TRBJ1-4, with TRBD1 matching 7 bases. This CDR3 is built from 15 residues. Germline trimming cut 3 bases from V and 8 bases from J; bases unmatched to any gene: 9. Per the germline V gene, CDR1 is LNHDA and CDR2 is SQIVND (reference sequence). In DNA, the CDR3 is TGTGCCAGTAGTATGGGGAGACAGGGTCGCGAAAAACTGTTTTTT. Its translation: CASSMGRQGREKLFF. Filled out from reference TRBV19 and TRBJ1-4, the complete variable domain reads DGGITQSPKYLFRKEGQNVTLSCEQNLNHDAMYWYRQDPGQGLRLIYYSQIVNDFQKGDIAEGYSVSREKKESFPLTVTSAQKNPTAFYLCASSMGRQGREKLFFGSGTQLSVL.

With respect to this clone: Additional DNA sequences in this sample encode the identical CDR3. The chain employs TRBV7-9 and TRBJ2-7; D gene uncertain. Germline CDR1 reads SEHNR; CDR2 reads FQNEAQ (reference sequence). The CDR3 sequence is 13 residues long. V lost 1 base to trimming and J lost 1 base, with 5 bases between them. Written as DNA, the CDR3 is TGTGCCAGCAGCTTAGATTCGTCCTACGAGCAGTACTTC. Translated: CASSLDSSYEQYF.

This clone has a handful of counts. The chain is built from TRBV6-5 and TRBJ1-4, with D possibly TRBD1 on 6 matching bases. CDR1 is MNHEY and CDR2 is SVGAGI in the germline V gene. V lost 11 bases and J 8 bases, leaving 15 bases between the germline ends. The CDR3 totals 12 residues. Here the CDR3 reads CASRGWGEKLFF. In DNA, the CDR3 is TGTGCCTCGAGGGGGTGGGGGGAAAAACTGTTTTTT.

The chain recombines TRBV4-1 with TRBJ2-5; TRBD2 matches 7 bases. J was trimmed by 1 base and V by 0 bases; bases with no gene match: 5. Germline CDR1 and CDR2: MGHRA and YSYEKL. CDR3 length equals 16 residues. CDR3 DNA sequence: TGCGCCAGCAGCCAAGACCAAGCGGGGACCCAAGAGACCCAGTACTTC. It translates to CASSQDQAGTQETQYF.

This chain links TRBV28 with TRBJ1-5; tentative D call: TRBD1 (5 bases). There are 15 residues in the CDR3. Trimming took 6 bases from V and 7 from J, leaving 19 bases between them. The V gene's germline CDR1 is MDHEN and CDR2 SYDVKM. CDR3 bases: TGTGCCAGCAGCTGGACGGGGGTAGTTGGGCAGCCCCAGCATTTT. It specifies CASSWTGVVGQPQHF.

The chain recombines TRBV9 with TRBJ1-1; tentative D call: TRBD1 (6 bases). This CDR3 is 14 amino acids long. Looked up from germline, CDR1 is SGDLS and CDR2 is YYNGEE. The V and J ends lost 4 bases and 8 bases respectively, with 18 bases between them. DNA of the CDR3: TGTGCCAGCAGCCGTCAGTTGGGGGGGCACGAAGCTTTCTTT. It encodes CASSRQLGGHEAFF.

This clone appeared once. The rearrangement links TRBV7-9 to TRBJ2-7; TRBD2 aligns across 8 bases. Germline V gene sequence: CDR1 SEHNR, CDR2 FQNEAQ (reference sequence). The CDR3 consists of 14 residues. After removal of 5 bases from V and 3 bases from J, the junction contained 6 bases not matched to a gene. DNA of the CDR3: TGTGCCAGCAGCCCCTCCGGGACTAGCTACGAGCAGTACTTC. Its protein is CASSPSGTSYEQYF.

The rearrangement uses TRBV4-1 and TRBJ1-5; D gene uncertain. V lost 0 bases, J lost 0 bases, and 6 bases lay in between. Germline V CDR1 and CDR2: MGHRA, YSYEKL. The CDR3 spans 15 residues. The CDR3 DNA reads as TGCGCCAGCAGCCAAGATCTTTATAGCAATCAGCCCCAGCATTTT. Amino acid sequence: CASSQDLYSNQPQHF.

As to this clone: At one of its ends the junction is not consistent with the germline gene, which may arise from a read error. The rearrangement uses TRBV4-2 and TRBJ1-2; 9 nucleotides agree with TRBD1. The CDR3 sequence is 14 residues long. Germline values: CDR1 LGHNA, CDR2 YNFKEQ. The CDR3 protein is CASSQDPRDRVWGF. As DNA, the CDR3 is TGTGCCAGCAGCCAAGATCCCCGGGACAGGGTATGGGGCTTC.

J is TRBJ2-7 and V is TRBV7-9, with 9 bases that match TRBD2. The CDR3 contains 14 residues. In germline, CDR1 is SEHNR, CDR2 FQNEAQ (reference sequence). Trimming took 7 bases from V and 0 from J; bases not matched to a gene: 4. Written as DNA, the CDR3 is TGTGCCAGCACCTATAGCGGGAGCTCCTACGAGCAGTACTTC. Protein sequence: CASTYSGSSYEQYF.

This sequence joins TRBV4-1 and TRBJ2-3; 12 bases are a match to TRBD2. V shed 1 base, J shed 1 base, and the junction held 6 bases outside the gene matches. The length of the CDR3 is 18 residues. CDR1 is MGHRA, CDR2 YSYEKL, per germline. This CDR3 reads CASSQGTSGDYRTDTQYF. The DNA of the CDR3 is TGCGCCAGCAGCCAAGGGACTAGCGGGGACTACCGCACAGATACGCAGTATTTT.

The CDR3 protein is CASSPPGTGEKLFF. The CDR3 region has the DNA TGTGCCAGCTCACCACCGGGGACAGGCGAAAAACTGTTTTTT. The chain combines TRBV18 with TRBJ1-4, with TRBD1 matching over 8 bases. This CDR3 comprises 14 residues. Germline V gives CDR1 KGHSH, CDR2 LQKENI. Trimming at V came to 0 bases and at J to 8 bases, leaving 2 bases not matched to a gene.

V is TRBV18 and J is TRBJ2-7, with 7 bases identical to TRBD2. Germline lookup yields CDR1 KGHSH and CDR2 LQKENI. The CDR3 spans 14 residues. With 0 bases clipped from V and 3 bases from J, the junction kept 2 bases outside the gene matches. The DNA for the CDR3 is TGTGCCAGCTCACCACCAAGCGGGATCTACGAGCAGTACTTC. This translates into CASSPPSGIYEQYF. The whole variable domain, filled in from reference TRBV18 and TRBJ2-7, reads NAGVMQNPRHLVRRRGQEARLRCSPMKGHSHVYWYRQLPEEGLKFMVYLQKENIIDESGMPKERFSAEFPKEGPSILRIQQVVRGDSAAYFCASSPPSGIYEQYFGPGTRLTVT.

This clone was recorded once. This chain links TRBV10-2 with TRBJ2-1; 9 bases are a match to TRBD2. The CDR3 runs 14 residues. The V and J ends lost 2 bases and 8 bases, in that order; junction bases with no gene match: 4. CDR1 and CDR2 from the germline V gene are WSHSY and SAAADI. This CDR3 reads CASSERGLADEQFF. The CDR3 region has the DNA TGCGCCAGCAGTGAGAGGGGACTAGCAGATGAGCAGTTCTTC.

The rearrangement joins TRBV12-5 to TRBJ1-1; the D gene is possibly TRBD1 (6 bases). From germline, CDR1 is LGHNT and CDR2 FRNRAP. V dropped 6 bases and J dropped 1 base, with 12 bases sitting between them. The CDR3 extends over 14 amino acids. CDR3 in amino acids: CASGPGQPNTEAFF. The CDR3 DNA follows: TGTGCTAGTGGCCCCGGACAGCCGAACACTGAAGCTTTCTTT. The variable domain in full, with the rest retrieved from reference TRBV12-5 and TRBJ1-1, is DARVTQTPRHKVTEMGQEVTMRCQPILGHNTVFWYRQTMMQGLELLAYFRNRAPLDDSGMPKDRFSAEMPDATLATLKIQPSEPRDSAVYFCASGPGQPNTEAFFGQGTRLTVV.

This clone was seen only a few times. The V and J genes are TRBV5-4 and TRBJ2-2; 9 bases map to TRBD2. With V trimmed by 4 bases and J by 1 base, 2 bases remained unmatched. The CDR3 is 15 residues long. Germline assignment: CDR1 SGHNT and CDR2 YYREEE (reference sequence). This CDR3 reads CASSRAGGNTGELFF. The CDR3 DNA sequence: TGTGCCAGCAGCAGAGCGGGGGGGAACACCGGGGAGCTGTTTTTT.

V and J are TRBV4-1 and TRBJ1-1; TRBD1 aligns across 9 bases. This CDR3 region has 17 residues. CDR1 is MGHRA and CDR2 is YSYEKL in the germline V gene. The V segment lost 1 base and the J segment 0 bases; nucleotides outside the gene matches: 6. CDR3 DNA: TGCGCCAGCAGCCAAGGGGGGTGGACAGGGGTGAACACTGAAGCTTTCTTT. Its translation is CASSQGGWTGVNTEAFF.